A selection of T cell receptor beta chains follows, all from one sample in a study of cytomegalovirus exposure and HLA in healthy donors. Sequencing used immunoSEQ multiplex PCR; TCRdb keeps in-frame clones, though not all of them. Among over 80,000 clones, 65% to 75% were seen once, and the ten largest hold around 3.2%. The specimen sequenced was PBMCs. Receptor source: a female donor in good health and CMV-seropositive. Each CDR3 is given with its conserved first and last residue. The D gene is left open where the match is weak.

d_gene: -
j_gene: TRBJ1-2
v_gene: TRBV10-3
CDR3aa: CAMSGPREQAYGYTF

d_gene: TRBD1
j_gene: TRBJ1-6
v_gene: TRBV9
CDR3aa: CASSVKGQGNSPLHF

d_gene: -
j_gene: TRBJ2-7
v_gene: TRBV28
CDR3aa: CASHQTRAYEQYF

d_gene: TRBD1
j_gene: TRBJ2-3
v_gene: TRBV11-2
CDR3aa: CASSLSVGQGEDTQYF

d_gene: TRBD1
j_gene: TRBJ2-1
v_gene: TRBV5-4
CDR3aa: CASTSTGGIVSNEQFF

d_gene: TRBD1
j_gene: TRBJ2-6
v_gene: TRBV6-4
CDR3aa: CASSGTGGSGANVLTF

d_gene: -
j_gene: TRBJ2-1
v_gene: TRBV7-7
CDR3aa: CASSLDSVNEQFF

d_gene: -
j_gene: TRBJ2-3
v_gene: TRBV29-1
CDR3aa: CSVRGVSGESTDTQYF

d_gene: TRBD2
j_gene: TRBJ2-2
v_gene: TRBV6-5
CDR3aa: CASRIAGTNTGELFF

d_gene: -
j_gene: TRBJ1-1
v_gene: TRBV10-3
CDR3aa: CAISEPGGNTEAFF

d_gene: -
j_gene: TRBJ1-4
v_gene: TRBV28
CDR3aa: CASSLWAERGLFF

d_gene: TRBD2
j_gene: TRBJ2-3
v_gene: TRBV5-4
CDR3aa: CASSPGLAGGKNTQYF

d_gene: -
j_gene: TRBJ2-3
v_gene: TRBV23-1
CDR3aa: CASRWTGNTDTQYF

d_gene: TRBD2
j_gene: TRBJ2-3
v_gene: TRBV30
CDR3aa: CAGGPTDTQYF

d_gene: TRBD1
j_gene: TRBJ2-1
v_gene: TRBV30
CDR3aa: CAWSSQGYNEQFF

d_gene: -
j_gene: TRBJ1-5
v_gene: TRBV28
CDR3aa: CASSWGGQPQHF

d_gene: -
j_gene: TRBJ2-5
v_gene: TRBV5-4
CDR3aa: CASSSRETQYF

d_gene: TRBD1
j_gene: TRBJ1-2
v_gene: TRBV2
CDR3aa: CASSNTGANYGYTF

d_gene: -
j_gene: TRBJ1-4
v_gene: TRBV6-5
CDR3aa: CASSVARGAGEKLFF

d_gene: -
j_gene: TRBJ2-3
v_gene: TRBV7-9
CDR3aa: CASSWVTRGYYF

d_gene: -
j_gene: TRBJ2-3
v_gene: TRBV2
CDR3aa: CASSEAMGVDTQYF

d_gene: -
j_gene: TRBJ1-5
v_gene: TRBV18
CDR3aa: CASSLNRANQPQHF

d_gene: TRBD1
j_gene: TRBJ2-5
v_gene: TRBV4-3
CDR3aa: CASSQEGTDLRETQYF

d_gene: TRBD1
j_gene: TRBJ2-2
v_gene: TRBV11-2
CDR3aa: CASSFRGSGELFF